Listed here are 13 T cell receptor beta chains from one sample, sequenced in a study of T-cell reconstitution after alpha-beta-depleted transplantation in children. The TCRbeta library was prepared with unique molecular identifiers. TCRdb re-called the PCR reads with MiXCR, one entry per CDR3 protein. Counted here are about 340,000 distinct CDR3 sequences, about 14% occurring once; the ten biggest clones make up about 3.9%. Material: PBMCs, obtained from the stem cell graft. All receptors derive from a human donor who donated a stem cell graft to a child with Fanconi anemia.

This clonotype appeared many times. The CDR3 loop reads CASSAAGGYNEQFF. For the CDR3, the DNA is TGTGCCAGCAGCGCAGCGGGGGGATACAATGAGCAGTTCTTC. This rearrangement joins TRBV7-6 to TRBJ2-1; 9 positions agree with TRBD2. This CDR3 comprises 14 residues. Germline CDR1 and CDR2: SGHVS and FNYEAQ. J lost 4 bases, V lost 5 bases, and 3 bases had no gene match.

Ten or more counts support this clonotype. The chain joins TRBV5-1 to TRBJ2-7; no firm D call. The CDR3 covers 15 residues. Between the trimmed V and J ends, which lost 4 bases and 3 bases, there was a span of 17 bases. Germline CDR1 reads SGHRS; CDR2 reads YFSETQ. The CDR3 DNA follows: TGCGCCAGCAGCCCCGGCGGAGTCAATGGCTACGAGCAGTACTTC. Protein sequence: CASSPGGVNGYEQYF.

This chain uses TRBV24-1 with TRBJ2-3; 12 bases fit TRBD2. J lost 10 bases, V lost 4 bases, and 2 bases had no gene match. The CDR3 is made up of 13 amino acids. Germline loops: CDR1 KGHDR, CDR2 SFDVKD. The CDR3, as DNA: TGTGCCACCAGTGAGACTAGCGGGGGATCGCAGTATTTT. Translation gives CATSETSGGSQYF.

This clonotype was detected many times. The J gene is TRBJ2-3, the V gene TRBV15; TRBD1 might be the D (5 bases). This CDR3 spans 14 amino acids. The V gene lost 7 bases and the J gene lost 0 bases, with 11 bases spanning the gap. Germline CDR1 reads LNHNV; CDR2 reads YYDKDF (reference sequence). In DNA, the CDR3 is TGTGCCACCAAAACAGGACCGAGCACAGATACGCAGTATTTT. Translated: CATKTGPSTDTQYF.

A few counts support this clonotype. The CDR3 region is CASSLGIGSTEAFF. DNA for the CDR3: TGCGCCAGCAGCTTGGGAATAGGAAGCACTGAAGCTTTCTTT. This chain joins TRBV5-1 and TRBJ1-1; D uncertain. CDR3 length equals 14 residues. Germline lookup yields CDR1 SGHRS and CDR2 YFSETQ. Trimming cost V 0 bases and J 4 bases, with 10 bases left between them.

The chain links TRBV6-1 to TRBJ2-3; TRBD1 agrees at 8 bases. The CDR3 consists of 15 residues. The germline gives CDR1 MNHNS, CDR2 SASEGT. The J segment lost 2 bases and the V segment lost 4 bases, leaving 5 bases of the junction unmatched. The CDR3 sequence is CASSAGGHPTDTQYF. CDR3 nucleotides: TGTGCCAGCAGTGCAGGGGGCCACCCCACAGATACGCAGTATTTT.

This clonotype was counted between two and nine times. CDR3 nucleotide sequence: TGCGCCAGCAGCTTTGGAGAGCAAGAGACCCAGTACTTC. Its translation is CASSFGEQETQYF. This chain joins TRBV5-1 and TRBJ2-5; no firm D call. The V end lost 2 bases, the J end lost 2 bases, and 7 bases lay between the germline ends. The CDR3 sequence is 13 residues long. Germline values: CDR1 SGHRS, CDR2 YFSETQ.

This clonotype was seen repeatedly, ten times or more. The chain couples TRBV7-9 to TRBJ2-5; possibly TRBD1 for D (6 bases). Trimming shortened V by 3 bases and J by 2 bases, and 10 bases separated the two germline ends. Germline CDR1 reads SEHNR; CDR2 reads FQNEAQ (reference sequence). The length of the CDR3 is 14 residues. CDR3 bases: TGTGCCAGCAGCTTCAGGGGACAACAAGAGACCCAGTACTTC. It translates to CASSFRGQQETQYF.

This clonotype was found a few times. The CDR3 loop reads CASSRDGDNEKLFF. DNA for the CDR3: TGTGCCAGCAGTCGAGACGGAGATAATGAAAAACTGTTTTTT. This chain joins TRBV9 and TRBJ1-4; D not resolved. CDR1 SGDLS and CDR2 YYNGEE come from the germline V gene. Trimming removed 5 bases at V and 4 bases at J, with 12 bases between. This CDR3 has 14 amino acids. Complete variable domain (other parts from reference TRBV9 and TRBJ1-4): DSGVTQTPKHLITATGQRVTLRCSPRSGDLSVYWYQQSLDQGLQFLIQYYNGEERAKGNILERFSAQQFPDLHSELNLSSLELGDSALYFCASSRDGDNEKLFFGSGTQLSVL.

The CDR3 coding sequence is TGCGCCAGCAGTGAGTCGTGGGGCTCTAATGAAAAACTGTTTTTT. This codes for CASSESWGSNEKLFF. V usage is TRBV10-2 and J usage is TRBJ1-4; tentatively, D is TRBD1 (5 bases). Germline-derived CDR1 and CDR2 are WSHSY and SAAADI. This CDR3 spans 15 amino acids. V lost 0 bases, J lost 3 bases, and 8 bases lay in between.

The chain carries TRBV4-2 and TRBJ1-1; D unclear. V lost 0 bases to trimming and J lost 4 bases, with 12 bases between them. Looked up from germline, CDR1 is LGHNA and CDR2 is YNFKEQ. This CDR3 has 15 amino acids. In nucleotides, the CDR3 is TGTGCCAGCAGCCAAGATTATCACCGGGGCACTGAAGCTTTCTTT. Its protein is CASSQDYHRGTEAFF.

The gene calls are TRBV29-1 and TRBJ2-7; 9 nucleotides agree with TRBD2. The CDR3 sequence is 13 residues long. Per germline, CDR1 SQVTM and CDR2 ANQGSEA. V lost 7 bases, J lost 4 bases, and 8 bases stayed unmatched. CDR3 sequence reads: CSALAGKSYEQYF. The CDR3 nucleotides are TGCAGCGCGCTAGCGGGGAAATCGTACGAGCAGTACTTC.

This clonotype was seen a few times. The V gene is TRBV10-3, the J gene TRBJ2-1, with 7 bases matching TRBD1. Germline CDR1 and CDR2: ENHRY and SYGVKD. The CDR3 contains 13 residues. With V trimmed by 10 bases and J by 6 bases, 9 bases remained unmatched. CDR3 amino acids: CATEGAMGNEQFF. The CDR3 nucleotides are TGTGCCACCGAGGGGGCAATGGGCAATGAGCAGTTCTTC.